This T cell receptor beta chain was retrieved from a study of blood T cell repertoires in COVID-19. Across the whole study: Resolution of symptoms, clearance, or two negative PCRs was present in recovered Cohort 3 donors. Sites in the United States, Italy and Spain provided acute and convalescent COVID-19 samples.

In the original workflow: How many nucleated cells were present was estimated from reference gene primer amplification. Libraries were prepared by immunoSEQ multiplex PCR; TCRdb keeps only in-frame clonotypes and omits some of them. The V and J calls and the clone size are those of that table, but D and trimming were determined from the DNA. This sample has 200,000 or so clones, with over 75% found just once. This study enrolled people aged about 18 to 100 from roughly 22 US geographic areas. The CDR3 is made up of 14 amino acids. Deletions cut 6 bases from V and 0 bases from J, with 12 bases between. The germline V gene has CDR1 MNHEY and CDR2 SMNVEV (reference sequence).

The chain uses TRBV27 and TRBJ2-7; tentative D call: TRBD2 (6 bases). This receptor was obtained from a man between 25 and 39 years old in a cohort exposed to, infected with or recovered from COVID-19 (not recorded which). The source material was PBMCs or T cells enriched from blood (not recorded which). CDR3 in amino acids: CASRALGGSYEQYF. The CDR3 DNA reads TGTGCCAGCAGGGCGTTGGGGGGCTCCTACGAGCAGTACTTC.